This T cell receptor beta chain stems from a study of blood T cell repertoires in COVID-19. In the study overall: The United States, Italy and Spain provided the acute and convalescent COVID-19 samples. PBMCs, B-cell-depleted T cells, or T cells provided the cDNA or gDNA that made up the material.

Source study methods: Amplification of reference gene primers provided the estimated nucleated cell counts. Profiling relied on immunoSEQ multiplex PCR, and the TCRdb table lists in-frame clones only, not all of them. V and J calls and clone size come straight from that table; D and trimming were deduced from the DNA. The table shows 150,000 to 200,000 clones, with over 75% occurring only once. This CDR3 contains 16 residues. CDR1 and CDR2 from the germline V gene are SGDLS and YYNGEE. The ends lost 4 bases at V and 2 bases at J; junction bases unmatched: 8. The sequencing sample was made of peripheral blood. The gene calls are TRBV9 and TRBJ2-5; 10 positions match TRBD2. This clonotype was obtained from a man in his forties or fifties with active or convalescent COVID-19. The CDR3 DNA follows: TGTGCCAGCAGCACCCTAGCGGGGGTTTCACAAGAGACCCAGTACTTC. This encodes CASSTLAGVSQETQYF. Full variable domain (missing parts from reference TRBV9 and TRBJ2-5): DSGVTQTPKHLITATGQRVTLRCSPRSGDLSVYWYQQSLDQGLQFLIQYYNGEERAKGNILERFSAQQFPDLHSELNLSSLELGDSALYFCASSTLAGVSQETQYFGPGTRLLVL.